Presented here are 8 T cell receptor beta chains from one specimen sequenced in a study of blood T cell repertoires in COVID-19. Generated by immunoSEQ multiplex PCR, the TCRdb table keeps only in-frame clones and is missing some. The repertoire holds approximately 270,000 clones, with 70% to 90% as singletons. Sequenced sample: peripheral blood. The receptors were sampled from a woman aged 70-85 years with acute or convalescent COVID-19.

In its sample, this clone was seen once. Other DNA sequences in the same sample also yield this CDR3. The genes are TRBV5-1 and TRBJ1-4, with TRBD1 matching over 8 bases. The length of the CDR3 is 15 residues. The germline V gene encodes CDR1 SGHRS and CDR2 YFSETQ. V trimming: 0 bases; J trimming: 4 bases; junction bases outside the gene matches: 2. The CDR3 DNA is TGCGCCAGCAGCTTGGCCGGACAGGGTAATGAAAAACTGTTTTTT. It translates to CASSLAGQGNEKLFF.

CDR3 DNA sequence: TGTGCCAGCAGCTTACAACTAGCGGGGAATATCGGGGAGCTGTTTTTT. Amino acids: CASSLQLAGNIGELFF. The rearrangement uses TRBV7-6 and TRBJ2-2; 10 bases map to TRBD2. The V gene's germline CDR1 is SGHVS and CDR2 FNYEAQ. V lost 2 bases, J lost 7 bases, and 7 bases stayed unmatched. CDR3 size: 16 residues.

The chain is built from TRBV30 and TRBJ1-4; TRBD1 matches at 9 bases. CDR3 size: 15 residues. Germline V gene sequence: CDR1 GTSNPN, CDR2 SVGIG (reference sequence). The V gene end was trimmed by 8 bases and the J gene end by 8 bases; junction bases not matched to a gene: 15. Here the CDR3 DNA reads TGTGCCGGACAACCCCCTCGGGACAGGGTCGAAAAACTGTTTTTT. Translated, it gives CAGQPPRDRVEKLFF.

The chain couples TRBV11-2 to TRBJ1-2, with no clear D. CDR3 length equals 14 residues. Germline V gene data show CDR1 as SGHAT and CDR2 as FQNNGV. Trimming took off 4 bases at V and 5 bases at J, with 14 bases between the two ends. CDR3 protein: CASSSLAYHYGYTF. The CDR3 DNA sequence: TGTGCCAGCAGCTCCCTAGCCTACCATTATGGCTACACCTTC.

The chain recombines TRBV5-8 with TRBJ1-2; D unresolved. The CDR3 consists of 12 residues. Germline assignment: CDR1 SGHTS and CDR2 YDEGEE. V shed 1 base and J shed 4 bases, with 5 bases lying between them. CDR3 sequence reads: CASSLRSYGYTF. CDR3 in DNA: TGTGCCAGCAGCTTGCGGTCCTATGGCTACACCTTC.

The rearrangement joins TRBV27 to TRBJ1-2, with D perhaps TRBD1 (5 bases). This CDR3 contains 13 residues. V was pared by 0 bases and J by 5 bases, with 7 bases between. Germline V gene data show CDR1 as MNHEY and CDR2 as SMNVEV (reference sequence). The CDR3 bases are TGTGCCAGCAGTTTATCACAGGAGTATGGCTACACCTTC. Protein product: CASSLSQEYGYTF.

The genes are TRBV7-9 and TRBJ2-5, with D tentatively TRBD2 (5 bases). The CDR3 covers 13 residues. With 4 bases removed from V and 7 bases from J, the gap between germline ends came to 13 bases. Germline values: CDR1 SEHNR, CDR2 FQNEAQ (reference sequence). The CDR3, as DNA: TGTGCCAGCAGCTCAGGAAGGAGCGGGACCCAGTACTTC. This translates into CASSSGRSGTQYF.

In its sample, this clone was seen a few times. For the CDR3, the DNA is TGTGCCAGCAGCATTAGGACTAGCGCGGGTAGGCAGTACTTC. It encodes CASSIRTSAGRQYF. This chain connects TRBV6-5 to TRBJ2-7, with TRBD2 identical over 9 bases. The CDR3 is 14 residues long. The germline V gene has CDR1 MNHEY and CDR2 SVGAGI. The ends lost 6 bases at V and 9 bases at J; junction bases unmatched: 12.